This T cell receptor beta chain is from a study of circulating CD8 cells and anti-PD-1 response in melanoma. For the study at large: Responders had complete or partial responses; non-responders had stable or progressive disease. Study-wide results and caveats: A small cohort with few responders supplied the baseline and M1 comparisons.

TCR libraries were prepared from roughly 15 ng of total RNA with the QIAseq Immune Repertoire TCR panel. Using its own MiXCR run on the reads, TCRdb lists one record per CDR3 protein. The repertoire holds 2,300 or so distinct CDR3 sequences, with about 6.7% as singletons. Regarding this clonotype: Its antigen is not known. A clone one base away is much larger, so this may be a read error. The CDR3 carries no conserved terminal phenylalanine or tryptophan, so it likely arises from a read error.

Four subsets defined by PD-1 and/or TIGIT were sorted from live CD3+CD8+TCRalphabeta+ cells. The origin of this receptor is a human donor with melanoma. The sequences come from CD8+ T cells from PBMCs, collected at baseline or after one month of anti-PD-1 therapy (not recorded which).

The CDR3 loop reads CASSSAENHQPQHL. DNA for the CDR3: TGTGCCAGCAGTTCGGCCGAGAACCATCAGCCCCAGCATCTT. The rearrangement links TRBV12-3 or TRBV12-4 to TRBJ1-5; D ambiguous. V lost 4 bases and J lost 5, with 12 bases in between. The CDR3 contains 14 residues.